This T cell receptor beta chain is drawn from a study of blood T cell repertoires in COVID-19 (dated by TCRdb to about 2020). Regarding the complete study: The collaborator samples originated in the United States, Italy and Spain and spanned the acute and convalescent phases of COVID-19. The material from the prospective study consisted of cDNA or gDNA derived from T cells, B-cell-depleted T cells, or PBMCs. Subjects who had been exposed to COVID-19, were actively infected with it, or had recovered from it provided the deeply sampled blood TCRbeta repertoires that made up the dataset. A freely available public database, intended as a resource for researchers studying the immune response to SARS-CoV-2, is where the repertoires were released. The samples were drawn from two sources: the first 160 participants of the ongoing ImmuneRACE study, and 950 to 1,500 subjects contributed by 6 global collaborators. A de-identified subject ID, COVID-19 status, age in years and sex were almost always included in the sample metadata. Where available, HLA class I and class II types were obtained from metadata supplied by the sample provider rather than from assay-based typing. Results the study describes overall, beyond this receptor: The amount of clinical and demographic metadata varied by source and participant and was provided uncurated.

Reading from cysteine to phenylalanine, the CDR3 counts 12 amino acids. Only CDR3 DNA is held: 36 bases, read in frame from base 1. V lost 2 bases and J lost 5 bases; the stretch between them is 7 bases long. In the prospective study, participants were about 18 to 95 years old, resided in 20 to 30 geographic areas of the United States, and were enrolled through a virtual design. Cohort assignment in the prospective study relied on participant-reported clinical history from a screening survey and a study questionnaire. In the prospective study, mobile phlebotomists collected whole blood, serum and a nasopharyngeal or oropharyngeal swab from each participant. Prospective study participants could optionally give additional blood draws and questionnaires over an approximately two-month period. Prospective study blood samples were shipped either frozen or at room temperature before DNA extraction. In regard to this clone: The target of this receptor is not known. No much larger clone is present one base from it, and per-base qualities are unavailable.

The immunoSEQ Assay, a bias-controlled multiplex PCR, was used to amplify TCRbeta CDR3 regions from genomic DNA. Under the source paper's analysis protocol: The number of nucleated cells in each sample was estimated by amplification of reference gene primers within the assay. To quantify the absolute abundance of each unique TCRbeta CDR3 rearrangement, sequence reads were collapsed and filtered. For each sample, productive Simpson clonality was calculated by taking the square root of Simpson's diversity index across productive rearrangements. The source is immuneACCESS, and TCRdb retained only in-frame sequences with V and J called. Part of the clones is not carried over; for the studies checked, unresolved V genes explain less than half of this, and the remainder is unexplained. The V and J calls and clone size come from that table; D and trimming were worked out from the DNA. Here the sample has some 410,000 clones; roughly 90% occur a single time. The biggest ten clones account for approximately 1% of the sample.

The rearrangement combines TRBV12-3 or TRBV12-4 with TRBJ2-7; there is no confident call for the D gene. This receptor was identified in a woman between 25 and 40 years old with acute COVID-19. The sequencing sample was made of PBMCs or T cells enriched from blood (not recorded which). The nucleotides are TGTGCCAGCAGTTTATCCATCCACGAGCAGTACTTC. This is translated as CASSLSIHEQYF.